The 7 T cell receptor beta chains below were found in one sample sequenced in a study of shared clonotypes between healthy human individuals. This table comes from immunoSEQ multiplex PCR, and its TCRdb copy is limited to in-frame clones, with some not included. The table lists about 2.5 million clones, less than 95% of them singletons. Specimen: naive CD4+ T cells from PBMCs. Subset defined: CD45RA+ positively selected. These receptors all stem from a man aged 18 to 29 in good health. Some clones in this sample may be carry-over from other donors' samples.

This sequence joins TRBV2 and TRBJ2-7; possible D gene TRBD1, 6 bases. The CDR3 loop spans 14 amino acids. CDR1 is SNHLY and CDR2 is FYNNEI in the germline V gene. Trimming removed 0 bases at V and 6 bases at J, with 12 bases between. CDR3 region: CASSEAHRVGEQYF. Written as DNA, the CDR3 is TGTGCCAGCAGTGAAGCGCACAGGGTGGGCGAGCAGTACTTC.

The chain recombines TRBV5-1 with TRBJ1-4, with a weak D call TRBD1 (5 bases). The CDR3 runs 15 residues. The V gene's germline CDR1 is SGHRS and CDR2 YFSETQ. Deletions cut 4 bases from V and 8 bases from J, with 18 bases between. The CDR3 here is CASSDQGAAGEKLFF. The CDR3 nucleotides read TGCGCCAGCAGCGATCAGGGAGCGGCAGGCGAAAAACTGTTTTTT.

With respect to this clone: The same CDR3 is also encoded by other DNA sequences in this sample. The chain uses TRBV18 and TRBJ2-7; 7 nucleotides match TRBD1. This CDR3 is 14 amino acids long. Germline loops: CDR1 KGHSH, CDR2 LQKENI. The V segment lost 3 bases and the J segment 2 bases; nucleotides outside the gene matches: 4. CDR3 loop: CASSPGQRAYEQYF. The CDR3 bases are TGTGCCAGCTCACCGGGACAGCGTGCCTACGAGCAGTACTTC.

This clone was seen a single time. The chain carries TRBV5-4 and TRBJ2-5; 9 bases line up with TRBD2. Germline CDR1 is SGHNT and CDR2 is YYREEE (reference sequence). Trimming cost V 2 bases and J 5 bases; bases outside gene matches: 1. This CDR3 is built from 13 residues. CDR3 region: CASSLLAGETQYF. The CDR3 region has the DNA TGTGCCAGCAGCTTACTAGCGGGTGAGACCCAGTACTTC.

V gene TRBV20-1 combines with J gene TRBJ2-1, with no clear D. CDR1 DFQATT and CDR2 SNEGSKA come from the germline V gene (reference sequence). The CDR3 loop spans 10 amino acids. The CDR3: CSPKKNEQFF. DNA for the CDR3: TGCAGCCCTAAGAAGAACGAGCAGTTCTTC.

This chain connects TRBV5-1 to TRBJ1-3; weak D call: TRBD1 (6 bases). The germline V gene has CDR1 SGHRS and CDR2 YFSETQ. Trimming cost V 2 bases and J 4 bases, with 10 bases left between them. CDR3 length equals 14 residues. In DNA, the CDR3 is TGCGCCAGCAGCTTACAGGGTTACGGAAACACCATATATTTT. This sequence encodes CASSLQGYGNTIYF.

This sequence joins TRBV2 and TRBJ1-1; D call uncertain. The CDR3 runs 15 residues. V shed 6 bases and J shed 0 bases, with 14 bases lying between them. Per germline, CDR1 SNHLY and CDR2 FYNNEI. In nucleotides, the CDR3 is TGTGCCAGCAGGACTGACCTGGGTATGAACACTGAAGCTTTCTTT. Its protein is CASRTDLGMNTEAFF. Filled out from reference TRBV2 and TRBJ1-1, the complete variable domain reads EPEVTQTPSHQVTQMGQEVILRCVPISNHLYFYWYRQILGQKVEFLVSFYNNEISEKSEIFDDQFSVERPDGSNFTLKIRSTKLEDSAMYFCASRTDLGMNTEAFFGQGTRLTVV.